This T cell receptor beta chain appears in the sequencing data of a study of blood T cell repertoires in COVID-19. On the study more broadly: Samples representing acute and convalescent COVID-19 were sourced from the United States, Italy and Spain. PBMCs, B-cell-depleted T cells, or T cells were the source of the cDNA or gDNA that made up the material.

V dropped 6 bases and J dropped 6; count of bases not matched to a gene: 11. Per the germline V gene, CDR1 is SGHAT and CDR2 is FQNNGV. This CDR3 has 15 amino acids. In the original processing: From reference gene primer amplification, estimates of nucleated cell counts were derived. Produced via immunoSEQ multiplex PCR; TCRdb's table is partial and in-frame only. V, J and clone size are taken as reported in that table, and D and trimming were inferred from the DNA itself. The data show 320,000 or so clones, with about 90% seen just once and approximately 1% held by the top ten. The rearrangement joins TRBV11-2 to TRBJ1-3; 7 bases match TRBD1. Sequencing was carried out using PBMCs or T cells enriched from blood (not recorded which). The sequence came from a woman aged 25 to 45 who had recovered from COVID-19. CDR3 protein: CASRPTGTDKNTIYF. The CDR3 DNA reads TGTGCCAGCAGACCCACCGGGACAGATAAAAACACCATATATTTT.